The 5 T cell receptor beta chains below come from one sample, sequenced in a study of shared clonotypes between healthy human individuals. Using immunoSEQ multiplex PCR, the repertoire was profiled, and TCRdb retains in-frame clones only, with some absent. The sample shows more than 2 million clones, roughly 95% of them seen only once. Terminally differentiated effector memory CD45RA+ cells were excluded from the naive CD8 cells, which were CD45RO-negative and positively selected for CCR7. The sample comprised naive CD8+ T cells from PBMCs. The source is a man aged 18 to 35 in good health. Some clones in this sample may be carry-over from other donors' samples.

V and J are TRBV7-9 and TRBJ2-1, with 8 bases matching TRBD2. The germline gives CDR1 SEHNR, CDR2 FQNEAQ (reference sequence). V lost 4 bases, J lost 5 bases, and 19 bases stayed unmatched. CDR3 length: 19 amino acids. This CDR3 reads CASSSPRASAGAGNNEQFF. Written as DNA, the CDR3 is TGTGCCAGCAGCTCACCCAGGGCCTCAGCGGGAGCAGGGAACAATGAGCAGTTCTTC.

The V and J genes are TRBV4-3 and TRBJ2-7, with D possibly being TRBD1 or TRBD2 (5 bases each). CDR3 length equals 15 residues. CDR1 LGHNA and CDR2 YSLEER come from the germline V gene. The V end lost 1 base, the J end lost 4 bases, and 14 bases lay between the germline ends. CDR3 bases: TGCGCCAGCAGCCAAGCCGAGGGGCGCGGGTACGAGCAGTACTTC. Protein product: CASSQAEGRGYEQYF.

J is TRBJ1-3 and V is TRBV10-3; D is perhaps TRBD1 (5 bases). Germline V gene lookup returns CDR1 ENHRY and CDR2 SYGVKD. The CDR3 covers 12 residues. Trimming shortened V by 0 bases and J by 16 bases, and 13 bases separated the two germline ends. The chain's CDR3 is CAISESRRELYF. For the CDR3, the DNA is TGTGCCATCAGTGAGTCACGCAGGGAGTTGTATTTT.

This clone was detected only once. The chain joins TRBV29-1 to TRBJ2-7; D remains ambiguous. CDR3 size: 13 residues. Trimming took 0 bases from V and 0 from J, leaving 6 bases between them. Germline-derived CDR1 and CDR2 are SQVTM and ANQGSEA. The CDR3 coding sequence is TGCAGCGTTGAAGATACCGGCTCCTACGAGCAGTACTTC. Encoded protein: CSVEDTGSYEQYF.

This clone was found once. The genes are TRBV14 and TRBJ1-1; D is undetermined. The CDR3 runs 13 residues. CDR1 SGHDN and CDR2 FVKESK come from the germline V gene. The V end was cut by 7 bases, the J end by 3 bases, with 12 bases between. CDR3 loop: CASTPSLDTEAFF. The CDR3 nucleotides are TGTGCCAGCACCCCATCCCTTGACACTGAAGCTTTCTTT. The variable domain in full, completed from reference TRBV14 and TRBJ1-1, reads EAGVTQFPSHSVIEKGQTVTLRCDPISGHDNLYWYRRVMGKEIKFLLHFVKESKQDESGMPNNRFLAERTGGTYSTLKVQPAELEDSGVYFCASTPSLDTEAFFGQGTRLTVV.